One sample yielded the 15 T cell receptor beta chains listed below, sequenced in a study of early T cells in non-severe SARS-CoV-2 infection. MiXCR was run by TCRdb on the 5' RACE reads, yielding one entry per CDR3 protein. The repertoire holds tens of thousands of distinct CDR3 sequences, about a tenth seen once, with 6.4% in the top ten. Sequencing was carried out using whole blood. These receptor sequences come from an adult who was a healthcare worker with PCR-confirmed SARS-CoV-2 infection or an uninfected control (not recorded which).

This clonotype was counted between two and nine times. This sequence joins TRBV7-2 and TRBJ2-1; the D is unclear. The CDR3 consists of 12 residues. CDR1 and CDR2 from the germline V gene are SGHTA and FQGNSA. V gave up 2 bases and J gave up 8 bases, with 7 bases separating them. CDR3 sequence (DNA): TGTGCCAGCAGCTTACGGCTCGATGAGCAGTTCTTC. It codes for CASSLRLDEQFF.

This clonotype was detected ten times or more. J is TRBJ2-1 and V is TRBV7-2; D may match TRBD1 or TRBD2 (6 bases each). The CDR3 is 15 residues long. Trimming stripped 4 bases from V and 7 bases from J, with 17 bases between. Germline V CDR1 and CDR2: SGHTA, FQGNSA. Here the CDR3 reads CASSSAGHPRNEQFF. In DNA form, the CDR3 reads TGTGCCAGCAGCTCCGCGGGACACCCCCGAAATGAGCAGTTCTTC.

This clonotype was observed a few times. The chain recombines TRBV20-1 with TRBJ2-7; D is possibly TRBD2 (5 bases). This CDR3 region has 14 residues. The germline V and J ends were trimmed by 4 bases and 3 bases, with 16 bases remaining between them. Germline loops: CDR1 DFQATT, CDR2 SNEGSKA (reference sequence). CDR3 region: CSATLWERDYEQYF. For the CDR3, the DNA is TGCAGTGCTACCCTTTGGGAGAGAGACTACGAGCAGTACTTC.

The chain joins TRBV12-3 or TRBV12-4 to TRBJ2-2, with a weak D call TRBD2 (6 bases). Between the trimmed V and J ends, which lost 3 bases and 3 bases, there was a span of 8 bases. The CDR3 length is 14 residues. This CDR3 reads CASSFGRYTGELFF. The DNA of the CDR3 is TGTGCCAGCAGTTTCGGGAGATACACCGGGGAGCTGTTTTTT.

The table lists this clonotype with many counts. The chain links TRBV7-2 to TRBJ1-1, with D unresolved. V was trimmed by 3 bases and J by 2 bases, leaving 10 bases between them. The CDR3 is made up of 14 amino acids. Germline-derived CDR1 and CDR2 are SGHTA and FQGNSA. The chain's CDR3 is CASSFLSANTEAFF. CDR3 in DNA: TGTGCCAGCAGCTTTCTTTCAGCCAACACTGAAGCTTTCTTT. The full variable domain, with the rest looked up from reference TRBV7-2 and TRBJ1-1, is GAGVSQSPSNKVTEKGKDVELRCDPISGHTALYWYRQSLGQGLEFLIYFQGNSAPDKSGLPSDRFSAERTGGSVSTLTIQRTQQEDSAVYLCASSFLSANTEAFFGQGTRLTVV.

The rearrangement joins TRBV20-1 to TRBJ2-3; possible D gene TRBD2, 5 bases. Germline-derived CDR1 and CDR2 are DFQATT and SNEGSKA (reference sequence). With 1 base removed from V and 0 bases from J, the gap between germline ends came to 8 bases. CDR3 length: 14 amino acids. The CDR3 DNA follows: TGCAGTGCTAGAGTGGGCGGGAGCACAGATACGCAGTATTTT. Translation gives CSARVGGSTDTQYF.

CDR3 sequence (DNA): TGTGCCAGCAGTGAAAGTCAGTCCTATGGCTACACCTTC. It encodes CASSESQSYGYTF. This rearrangement joins TRBV6-1 to TRBJ1-2; the D is unclear. CDR1 MNHNS and CDR2 SASEGT come from the germline V gene. This CDR3 comprises 13 residues. V was shortened by 2 bases and J by 4 bases, with 8 bases between the two germline ends.

J is TRBJ1-3 and V is TRBV3-1, with a possible D match to TRBD1 (5 bases). This CDR3 has 15 residues. Germline V gene sequence: CDR1 LGHDT, CDR2 YNNKEL (reference sequence). The V and J ends lost 4 bases and 8 bases respectively, with 18 bases between them. CDR3 protein: CASSPALRVLDTIYF. CDR3 bases: TGTGCCAGCAGCCCCGCGCTCAGGGTCTTAGACACCATATATTTT.

This clonotype was seen a few times. The chain combines TRBV6-2 or TRBV6-3 with TRBJ2-2; D ambiguous. CDR3 length equals 17 residues. Per the germline V gene, CDR1 is MNHEY and CDR2 is SVGEGT. V shed 0 bases and J shed 2 bases, with 13 bases lying between them. CDR3 in amino acids: CASSYSNVGANTGELFF. CDR3 nucleotide sequence: TGTGCCAGCAGTTACTCGAATGTTGGCGCCAACACCGGGGAGCTGTTTTTT.

This chain uses TRBV2 with TRBJ2-1; possibly TRBD2 for D (6 bases). CDR3 size: 13 residues. V gave up 1 base and J gave up 9 bases, with 10 bases separating them. Germline values: CDR1 SNHLY, CDR2 FYNNEI. In nucleotides, the CDR3 is TGTGCCAGCAGTGAAGTGGCAGCGGGTGAGCAGTTCTTC. Protein: CASSEVAAGEQFF. The full variable domain, in which reference TRBV2 and TRBJ2-1 provide the parts outside the CDR3, is EPEVTQTPSHQVTQMGQEVILRCVPISNHLYFYWYRQILGQKVEFLVSFYNNEISEKSEIFDDQFSVERPDGSNFTLKIRSTKLEDSAMYFCASSEVAAGEQFFGPGTRLTVL.

This clonotype has a handful of counts. V is TRBV12-3 or TRBV12-4 and J is TRBJ2-5, with a possible D match to TRBD1 (5 bases). CDR3 length: 15 residues. Trimming took 2 bases from V and 2 from J, leaving 12 bases between them. The CDR3 region has the DNA TGTGCCAGCAGTTTAACGGACACGCTGCAAGAGACCCAGTACTTC. Its translation: CASSLTDTLQETQYF.

This clonotype was seen only a few times. The genes are TRBV2 and TRBJ1-2; a weak D match, TRBD1 (6 bases). Germline CDR1 reads SNHLY; CDR2 reads FYNNEI. The CDR3 covers 13 residues. The V end lost 7 bases, the J end lost 4 bases, and 13 bases lay between the germline ends. Here the CDR3 DNA reads TGTGCCAGCATGGGGGGGCTCGGCTATGGCTACACCTTC. Its translation: CASMGGLGYGYTF. Filled out from reference TRBV2 and TRBJ1-2, the complete variable domain reads EPEVTQTPSHQVTQMGQEVILRCVPISNHLYFYWYRQILGQKVEFLVSFYNNEISEKSEIFDDQFSVERPDGSNFTLKIRSTKLEDSAMYFCASMGGLGYGYTFGSGTRLTVV.

This clonotype was counted between two and nine times. The rearrangement links TRBV20-1 to TRBJ1-2, with unresolved D. The CDR3 is 11 residues long. In germline, CDR1 is DFQATT, CDR2 SNEGSKA (reference sequence). Trimming cost V 1 base and J 4 bases, with 4 bases left between them. CDR3 residues: CSARAVYGYTF. CDR3 sequence (DNA): TGCAGTGCTAGAGCAGTCTATGGCTACACCTTC.

V gene TRBV20-1 combines with J gene TRBJ2-1; 9 nucleotides match TRBD2. The CDR3 covers 14 residues. After removal of 0 bases from V and 8 bases from J, the junction contained 5 bases not matched to a gene. Germline CDR1 is DFQATT and CDR2 is SNEGSKA (reference sequence). The CDR3 bases are TGCAGTGCTAGAGACCGGACTAGCGTGGATGAGCAGTTCTTC. It translates to CSARDRTSVDEQFF.

This clonotype was seen repeatedly, ten times or more. The chain employs TRBV6-2 or TRBV6-3 and TRBJ1-5; D is unresolved. CDR1 is MNHEY and CDR2 is SVGEGT in the germline V gene. The CDR3 totals 15 residues. V lost 0 bases and J lost 7, with 13 bases in between. The DNA of the CDR3 is TGTGCCAGCAGTTACTCTGAACGTCGGCAACAGCCCCAGCATTTT. This encodes CASSYSERRQQPQHF.